This passage covers 25 T cell receptor beta chains from one sample sequenced in a study of T cells in Graves' hyperthyroidism and ophthalmopathy. TCR beta CDR3 regions were amplified from RNA. Initially, a first-round RT-PCR of the TCR CDR3 employed the HTBI primer set. One entry per CDR3 protein, called by TCRdb with MiXCR from the multiplex PCR reads. The data contain 400,000 to 550,000 distinct CDR3 sequences, approximately 15% of them singletons. Input material: blood. Source of these receptors: a woman aged 18-30 years with Graves' hyperthyroidism.

This clonotype has ten or more counts. The V and J genes are TRBV11-2 and TRBJ2-3; D may be TRBD2 (6 bases). The V end was cut by 8 bases, the J end by 7 bases, with 22 bases between. The germline CDR1 and CDR2 sequences are SGHAT and FQNNGV. The length of the CDR3 is 15 residues. DNA for the CDR3: TGTGCCAGCGCAACAGACCCAGGAGGGCCGAATACGCAGTATTTT. Translated, it gives CASATDPGGPNTQYF.

This clonotype was seen many times. This chain uses TRBV24-1 with TRBJ2-5, with TRBD1 matching over 10 bases. Germline V CDR1 and CDR2: KGHDR, SFDVKD. J gave up 5 bases and V 2 bases, and 10 bases lay outside the gene matches. This CDR3 is 17 amino acids long. CDR3 sequence reads: CATSDSSETGGGETQYF. In nucleotides, the CDR3 is TGTGCCACCAGTGATTCCTCCGAGACAGGGGGCGGTGAGACCCAGTACTTC.

For this clonotype: A much larger clone lies one base from this, so it may be a read error. V and J are TRBV11-1 and TRBJ1-3; D is unresolved. There are 16 residues in the CDR3. The germline V gene has CDR1 SGHAT and CDR2 FQDESV (reference sequence). The V end lost 1 base, the J end lost 3 bases, and 13 bases lay between the germline ends. The CDR3 sequence is CASSLGALLDGNTIYF. The CDR3 coding sequence is TGTGCCAGCAGCTTAGGGGCTCTCCTGGATGGAAACACCATATATTTT.

This clonotype has more than one count but fewer than ten. The rearrangement uses TRBV15 and TRBJ1-5, with TRBD1 as a possible D gene (6 bases). Germline V lookup: CDR1 LNHNV, CDR2 YYDKDF (reference sequence). V shed 1 base and J shed 2 bases, with 24 bases lying between them. The CDR3 length is 20 residues. CDR3 DNA sequence: TGTGCCACCAGCAGAGTACCCCCGGACAGTTTTTCATTCGGCAATCAGCCCCAGCATTTT. Translated, it gives CATSRVPPDSFSFGNQPQHF.

This clonotype has only a few counts. The CDR3 protein is CASSIGLGGTYNEQFF. CDR3 nucleotide sequence: TGTGCCAGTAGTATAGGTTTAGGGGGGACGTACAATGAGCAGTTCTTC. V and J are TRBV19 and TRBJ2-1, with D perhaps assigned TRBD1 or TRBD2 (6 bases each). V was trimmed by 1 base and J by 4 bases, leaving 14 bases between them. This CDR3 has 16 residues. Germline CDR1 and CDR2: LNHDA and SQIVND (reference sequence). Combining the CDR3 with reference TRBV19 and TRBJ2-1 gives the whole variable domain DGGITQSPKYLFRKEGQNVTLSCEQNLNHDAMYWYRQDPGQGLRLIYYSQIVNDFQKGDIAEGYSVSREKKESFPLTVTSAQKNPTAFYLCASSIGLGGTYNEQFFGPGTRLTVL.

In its sample, this clonotype was seen many times. J is TRBJ2-3 and V is TRBV19, with a possible D match to TRBD1 (5 bases). There are 15 residues in the CDR3. Germline CDR1 LNHDA, CDR2 SQIVND (reference sequence). Trimming took off 4 bases at V and 1 base at J, with 12 bases between the two ends. The CDR3 DNA follows: TGTGCCAGTAGTAACATACAAGGGGGCACAGATACGCAGTATTTT. Its protein product is CASSNIQGGTDTQYF.

This clonotype was observed at least ten times. The V call is TRBV20-1, the J call TRBJ2-5; D is undetermined. Germline V CDR1 and CDR2: DFQATT, SNEGSKA (reference sequence). CDR3 size: 14 residues. V was clipped by 2 bases and J by 2 bases, with 12 bases between them. The CDR3 reads CSARPGGGQETQYF. The CDR3 region has the DNA TGCAGTGCTAGACCCGGCGGCGGACAAGAGACCCAGTACTTC.

This clonotype has more than one count but fewer than ten. V and J are TRBV5-1 and TRBJ2-3; no definite D call. Germline V lookup: CDR1 SGHRS, CDR2 YFSETQ. This CDR3 region has 14 residues. Trimming left V 4 bases short and J 2 bases short, with 11 bases between. The CDR3 DNA follows: TGCGCCAGCAGCCCTACGTGGGTCACAGATACGCAGTATTTT. It specifies CASSPTWVTDTQYF.

V usage is TRBV7-8 and J usage is TRBJ2-4, with D maybe TRBD1 (6 bases). V dropped 0 bases and J dropped 4 bases, with 19 bases sitting between them. The CDR3 runs 18 residues. The germline V gene has CDR1 SGHVS and CDR2 FQNEAQ. The CDR3 DNA is TGTGCCAGCAGCTTAGCCCCACGATCAGGGGATTTGAAAAACATTCAGTACTTC. The encoded protein is CASSLAPRSGDLKNIQYF.

J is TRBJ2-2 and V is TRBV18; 8 positions agree with TRBD1. V lost 2 bases, J lost 6 bases, and 5 bases stayed unmatched. There are 15 residues in the CDR3. Germline assignment: CDR1 KGHSH and CDR2 LQKENI. In nucleotides, the CDR3 is TGTGCCAGCTCACCAAGACAGGGGAGAGCCGGGGAGCTGTTTTTT. This encodes CASSPRQGRAGELFF.

This clonotype was observed many times. CDR3 amino acids: CASSLRTSEETQYF. CDR3 sequence (DNA): TGTGCCAGCAGCTTAAGGACTAGCGAAGAGACCCAGTACTTC. The chain carries TRBV13 and TRBJ2-5; 9 bases align to TRBD2. The junction had 1 base not matched to a gene; V was cut back by 2 bases and J by 3 bases. The germline V gene encodes CDR1 PRHDT and CDR2 FYEKMQ (reference sequence). The length of the CDR3 is 14 residues.

This clonotype was seen at least ten times. The rearrangement joins TRBV5-1 to TRBJ2-2; 9 positions match TRBD1. The CDR3 sequence is 16 residues long. From germline, CDR1 is SGHRS and CDR2 YFSETQ. J lost 5 bases, V lost 4 bases, and 9 bases had no gene match. The CDR3 loop reads CASSGRTGESTGELFF. The CDR3 DNA is TGCGCCAGCAGCGGAAGGACAGGGGAGTCGACCGGGGAGCTGTTTTTT.

This clonotype was picked up many times. The chain links TRBV15 to TRBJ2-3, with 7 bases identical to TRBD1. The ends lost 5 bases at V and 2 bases at J; junction bases unmatched: 4. The CDR3 has 14 amino acids. Germline V lookup: CDR1 LNHNV, CDR2 YYDKDF (reference sequence). The CDR3 reads CATSGTAITDTQYF. The CDR3 DNA sequence: TGTGCCACCAGCGGGACAGCGATCACAGATACGCAGTATTTT.

Ten or more counts support this clonotype. The rearrangement uses TRBV2 and TRBJ2-7; D is unresolved. Germline V gene sequence: CDR1 SNHLY, CDR2 FYNNEI. CDR3 length: 10 amino acids. The germline V and J ends were trimmed by 9 bases and 5 bases, with 8 bases remaining between them. Here the CDR3 reads CASSLDEQYF. The CDR3 coding sequence is TGTGCCAGTTCCCTAGACGAGCAGTACTTC. Looking up the rest from reference TRBV2 and TRBJ2-7 gives the full variable domain: EPEVTQTPSHQVTQMGQEVILRCVPISNHLYFYWYRQILGQKVEFLVSFYNNEISEKSEIFDDQFSVERPDGSNFTLKIRSTKLEDSAMYFCASSLDEQYFGPGTRLTVT.

This clonotype was seen only once. V gene TRBV12-5 combines with J gene TRBJ1-2; D possibly corresponds to TRBD1 (5 bases). CDR3 length: 14 amino acids. CDR1 and CDR2 (germline): LGHNT, FRNRAP. Trimming cost V 7 bases and J 4 bases, with 16 bases left between them. The CDR3 sequence is CASAVPLGGYGYTF. CDR3 in DNA: TGTGCTAGTGCTGTTCCTTTGGGGGGCTATGGCTACACCTTC. The full variable domain, its missing parts supplied by reference TRBV12-5 and TRBJ1-2, is DARVTQTPRHKVTEMGQEVTMRCQPILGHNTVFWYRQTMMQGLELLAYFRNRAPLDDSGMPKDRFSAEMPDATLATLKIQPSEPRDSAVYFCASAVPLGGYGYTFGSGTRLTVV.

This clonotype appeared a few times. The chain recombines TRBV6-2 or TRBV6-3 with TRBJ2-7; 11 bases fit TRBD2. V trimming: 2 bases; J trimming: 4 bases; junction bases outside the gene matches: 7. There are 16 residues in the CDR3. Germline V gene data show CDR1 as MNHEY and CDR2 as SVGEGT. The CDR3 DNA is TGTGCCAGCAGTTACGCCGGACTAGCGGGCCCTTACGAGCAGTACGTC. Protein product: CASSYAGLAGPYEQYV.

This clonotype was found many times. This chain joins TRBV7-9 and TRBJ2-5; 7 nucleotides align to TRBD2. Trimming removed 5 bases from V and 2 bases from J; junction bases left unmatched: 14. The CDR3 covers 17 residues. CDR1 is SEHNR, CDR2 FQNEAQ, per germline (reference sequence). For the CDR3, the DNA is TGTGCCAGCAGCCCTCCTGTCGGGGGGAACCCACAAGAGACCCAGTACTTC. This translates into CASSPPVGGNPQETQYF. Drawing the rest from reference TRBV7-9 and TRBJ2-5, the complete variable domain is DTGVSQNPRHKITKRGQNVTFRCDPISEHNRLYWYRQTLGQGPEFLTYFQNEAQLEKSRLLSDRFSAERPKGSFSTLEIQRTEQGDSAMYLCASSPPVGGNPQETQYFGPGTRLLVL.

At least ten counts were recorded for this clonotype. The chain links TRBV24-1 to TRBJ2-5, with a possible D match to TRBD1 (6 bases). CDR3 length: 13 residues. V lost 2 bases, J lost 5 bases, and 8 bases lay in between. CDR1 is KGHDR and CDR2 is SFDVKD in the germline V gene. CDR3 nucleotides: TGTGCCACCAGTGATTGGCAGGGGGAGACCCAGTACTTC. It is translated as CATSDWQGETQYF.

This clonotype was seen at least ten times. V gene TRBV7-2 combines with J gene TRBJ2-1, with 15 bases fitting TRBD2. Per germline, CDR1 SGHTA and CDR2 FQGNSA. The trim removed 5 bases at V and 4 bases at J, leaving 3 bases unmatched. CDR3 length: 16 residues. In nucleotides, the CDR3 is TGTGCCAGCAGCGTAGGACTAGCGGGAGGGTACAATGAGCAGTTCTTC. Residues: CASSVGLAGGYNEQFF.

Points on this clonotype: A much larger clone differs by one base, so this may be a read error. The rearrangement links TRBV10-3 to TRBJ2-1; possible D gene TRBD2, 6 bases. Trimming removed 9 bases from V and 0 bases from J, with 12 bases in between. The CDR3 contains 14 residues. Germline V lookup: CDR1 ENHRY, CDR2 SYGVKD. The CDR3 spells CAIASASSYNEQFF. CDR3 DNA sequence: TGTGCCATTGCTAGCGCGAGCTCCTACAATGAGCAGTTCTTC.

This clonotype came up many times. The genes are TRBV19 and TRBJ2-1; 14 positions match TRBD2. The CDR3 has 17 amino acids. Germline V lookup: CDR1 LNHDA, CDR2 SQIVND (reference sequence). V was pared by 2 bases and J by 10 bases, with 10 bases of the junction left unmatched. The CDR3 sequence is CASSIRRGLAGVGEQFF. CDR3 in DNA: TGTGCCAGTAGTATACGCCGGGGACTAGCGGGAGTTGGAGAGCAGTTCTTC.

There are many counts of this clonotype. As DNA, the CDR3 is TGTGCCAGCTCACAAAACCGGGACAGCAATCAGCCCCAGCATTTT. This sequence encodes CASSQNRDSNQPQHF. The V gene is TRBV18, the J gene TRBJ1-5; tentatively, D is TRBD1 (5 bases). The CDR3 is 15 residues long. The V gene lost 4 bases and the J gene lost 1 base, with 11 bases spanning the gap. Germline CDR1 is KGHSH and CDR2 is LQKENI.

V is TRBV7-3 and J is TRBJ2-1, with TRBD2 matching 11 bases. V was pared by 7 bases and J by 10 bases, with 12 bases of the junction left unmatched. This CDR3 has 15 residues. Germline assignment: CDR1 SGHTA and CDR2 FQGTGA. CDR3 region: CASTLSLAGDPEQFF. The CDR3 nucleotides read TGTGCCAGCACCCTTTCACTAGCGGGAGACCCCGAGCAGTTCTTC.

The sample holds many counts of this clonotype. The chain couples TRBV2 to TRBJ1-5; D is uncertain. The CDR3 runs 13 residues. V was trimmed by 9 bases and J by 5 bases, leaving 14 bases between them. CDR1 SNHLY and CDR2 FYNNEI come from the germline V gene. CDR3 sequence: CASNTRIHQPQHF. In DNA, the CDR3 is TGTGCCAGTAATACTAGGATCCATCAGCCCCAGCATTTT.

On this clonotype itself: Mismatch with germline at one junction end may stem from a read error. The chain is built from TRBV28 and TRBJ2-1; perhaps TRBD2 as D (6 bases). Per germline, CDR1 MDHEN and CDR2 SYDVKM. This CDR3 spans 13 amino acids. CDR3 coding DNA: TGTACCAGCAAGTCGGGACTTCACAATGAGCAGTTCTTC. Translating it yields CTSKSGLHNEQFF.